This T cell receptor beta chain was sequenced during a study of cytomegalovirus exposure and HLA in healthy donors. Study-level points and caveats: The classifier reportedly diagnosed cytomegalovirus status with high specificity and sensitivity. Researchers reported that a few CMV-associated chains were confirmed in vitro as CMV antigen-specific. Researchers catalogued around 150 TCR beta chains as cytomegalovirus-associated.

From the approximately 120-subject validation cohort, which was separate from the roughly 610-subject first cohort, the donors were drawn. Germline CDR1 and CDR2: SGHRS and YFSETQ. The CDR3 totals 15 residues. Trimming stripped 4 bases from V and 7 bases from J, with 18 bases between. As for this clone: Its target is not known.

Generated by immunoSEQ multiplex PCR, the TCRdb table keeps only in-frame clones and is missing some. Seen here are under 300,000 clones, 86% observed once, and the top ten hold 1%. The sequencing input was PBMCs. This receptor was obtained from a woman aged 18-35 years in good health and CMV-seronegative. The V gene is TRBV5-1, the J gene TRBJ1-5; D possibly corresponds to TRBD1 (5 bases). The CDR3 region is CASSPAGQGHQPQHF. The CDR3 nucleotides read TGCGCCAGCAGCCCCGCCGGGCAGGGCCACCAGCCCCAGCATTTT.